A single sample is the source of the 25 T cell receptor beta chains below, sequenced in a study of Graves' ophthalmopathy and Graves' hyperthyroidism. Transcripts of RNA were the source for amplifying TCR beta CDR3 regions. HTBI primers were used in a first-round RT-PCR, which preceded a second-round multiplex PCR. TCRdb redid the calling of the multiplex PCR reads with MiXCR, one entry per CDR3 protein. Of about 370,000 distinct CDR3 sequences listed, around 19% were seen once; the top ten hold around 1.6%. Sample: peripheral blood. Every receptor here comes from a woman in her late teens or twenties with Graves' ophthalmopathy.

This clonotype was counted ten times or more. The rearrangement joins TRBV20-1 to TRBJ1-1; D remains ambiguous. V was trimmed by 2 bases and J by 6 bases, leaving 10 bases between them. The CDR3 sequence is 12 residues long. The germline gives CDR1 DFQATT, CDR2 SNEGSKA (reference sequence). The CDR3 loop reads CSARSPDPEAFF. The CDR3 nucleotides are TGCAGTGCTAGATCCCCAGACCCTGAAGCTTTCTTT.

This clonotype occurred many times. This chain connects TRBV18 to TRBJ2-5; TRBD1 might be the D (6 bases). V was clipped by 6 bases and J by 1 base, with 12 bases between them. The germline CDR1 and CDR2 sequences are KGHSH and LQKENI. The CDR3 contains 14 residues. In DNA form, the CDR3 reads TGTGCCAGCTCGGAGACAGGCCTCCAAGAGACCCAGTACTTC. It specifies CASSETGLQETQYF.

This clonotype was counted many times. A much larger clonotype is one base distant, so this may be a read error. This chain connects TRBV7-2 to TRBJ1-1; 9 bases fit TRBD1. The CDR3 spans 13 residues. The V gene's germline CDR1 is SGHTA and CDR2 FQGNSA. V was pared by 7 bases and J by 9 bases, with 9 bases of the junction left unmatched. The CDR3 region has the DNA TGTGCCAGCACGCTGGACAGGGGAGGGCAAGCTTTCTTT. It specifies CASTLDRGGQAFF.

The V and J genes are TRBV28 and TRBJ1-2, with D tentatively TRBD1 (5 bases). Trimming stripped 5 bases from V and 10 bases from J, with 20 bases between. CDR1 MDHEN and CDR2 SYDVKM come from the germline V gene. This CDR3 comprises 14 residues. The chain's CDR3 is CASSQGFGTWDYTF. Here the CDR3 DNA reads TGTGCCAGCAGTCAGGGTTTTGGGACGTGGGACTACACCTTC.

This clonotype occurred many times. This chain connects TRBV7-2 to TRBJ1-6; TRBD1 agrees at 7 bases. With 5 bases clipped from V and 5 bases from J, the junction kept 9 bases outside the gene matches. The CDR3 has 16 amino acids. CDR1 is SGHTA and CDR2 is FQGNSA in the germline V gene. CDR3: CASSKQPGQNNSPLHF. As DNA, the CDR3 is TGTGCCAGCAGCAAGCAACCGGGACAGAATAATTCACCCCTCCACTTT.

This chain links TRBV6-1 with TRBJ1-2; D possibly corresponds to TRBD1 (6 bases). This CDR3 has 14 residues. Trimming took 6 bases from V and 8 from J, leaving 19 bases between them. CDR1 MNHNS and CDR2 SASEGT come from the germline V gene. The CDR3 spells CASRLTGLKVGYTF. CDR3 nucleotide sequence: TGTGCCAGCAGATTGACAGGTCTGAAAGTAGGCTACACCTTC.

This clonotype was picked up many times. The rearrangement joins TRBV14 to TRBJ1-1; 7 bases are a match to TRBD1. There are 14 residues in the CDR3. CDR1 SGHDN and CDR2 FVKESK come from the germline V gene. Trimming cost V 6 bases and J 1 base; bases outside gene matches: 5. The CDR3 DNA follows: TGTGCCAGCAGAACGACAGGGCAGAACACTGAAGCTTTCTTT. Its protein is CASRTTGQNTEAFF. Filled out from reference TRBV14 and TRBJ1-1, the complete variable domain reads EAGVTQFPSHSVIEKGQTVTLRCDPISGHDNLYWYRRVMGKEIKFLLHFVKESKQDESGMPNNRFLAERTGGTYSTLKVQPAELEDSGVYFCASRTTGQNTEAFFGQGTRLTVV.

At least ten counts were recorded for this clonotype. CDR3 region: CASREQVKTQYF. CDR3 sequence (DNA): TGTGCCAGCAGAGAGCAGGTGAAGACCCAGTACTTC. V usage is TRBV2 and J usage is TRBJ2-5; D is unclear. With 6 bases removed from V and 6 bases from J, the gap between germline ends came to 11 bases. CDR1 is SNHLY and CDR2 is FYNNEI in the germline V gene. There are 12 residues in the CDR3. Complete variable domain (other parts from reference TRBV2 and TRBJ2-5): EPEVTQTPSHQVTQMGQEVILRCVPISNHLYFYWYRQILGQKVEFLVSFYNNEISEKSEIFDDQFSVERPDGSNFTLKIRSTKLEDSAMYFCASREQVKTQYFGPGTRLLVL.

On this clonotype itself: A much bigger clone sits one base away, suggesting this may be a read error. The chain combines TRBV6-1 with TRBJ1-2, with TRBD1 matching over 7 bases. The V gene's germline CDR1 is MNHNS and CDR2 SASEGT. Trimming removed 5 bases from V and 7 bases from J; junction bases left unmatched: 13. CDR3 length: 15 amino acids. The CDR3 DNA reads as TGTGCCAGCAGTCCCCCAGGGGGAGCCGACTGTGGCTACACCTTC. Translating gives CASSPPGGADCGYTF.

Comments on this clonotype: A single base separates this from a much larger clone, so it may be a read error. The rearrangement links TRBV6-1 to TRBJ1-5; possibly TRBD1 for D (6 bases). CDR3 size: 13 residues. The germline V gene has CDR1 MNHNS and CDR2 SASEGT. V gave up 6 bases and J gave up 5 bases, with 11 bases separating them. The CDR3 nucleotides read TGTGCCAGCAGGGGGGCGTGGGATCAGCCCCAGCATTTT. Translation gives CASRGAWDQPQHF.

The chain has TRBV4-1 and TRBJ2-5; 13 bases are shared with TRBD2. CDR3 size: 20 residues. CDR1 is MGHRA, CDR2 YSYEKL, per germline. The trim removed 0 bases at V and 2 bases at J, leaving 12 bases unmatched. Written as DNA, the CDR3 is TGCGCCAGCAGCCAAGAGAGGACTAGCGGGGGATCCATACAGCAAGAGACCCAGTACTTC. It translates to CASSQERTSGGSIQQETQYF.

This clonotype was seen ten or more times. The chain combines TRBV24-1 with TRBJ2-7, with D unresolved. Germline V lookup: CDR1 KGHDR, CDR2 SFDVKD. This CDR3 comprises 11 residues. Between the trimmed V and J ends, which lost 10 bases and 1 base, there was a span of 7 bases. The CDR3 loop reads CATYESYEQYF. In DNA, the CDR3 is TGTGCCACTTATGAGTCCTACGAGCAGTACTTC.

V is TRBV18 and J is TRBJ2-2, with D perhaps matching TRBD1 or TRBD2 (5 bases each). The CDR3 spans 15 residues. Germline CDR1 KGHSH, CDR2 LQKENI. Between the trimmed V and J ends, which lost 2 bases and 6 bases, there was a span of 13 bases. The CDR3 spells CASSPKWDVSGELFF. The CDR3 nucleotides are TGTGCCAGCTCACCAAAATGGGACGTCTCCGGGGAGCTGTTTTTT.

This clonotype was picked up many times. The chain couples TRBV12-3 or TRBV12-4 to TRBJ1-5; TRBD1 is a possible D gene (6 bases). CDR3 length equals 15 residues. V lost 1 base to trimming and J lost 0 bases, with 7 bases between them. The CDR3: CASSLGTDSNQPQHF. CDR3 DNA sequence: TGTGCCAGCAGTTTAGGGACAGATAGCAATCAGCCCCAGCATTTT.

This clonotype was detected ten times or more. In DNA, the CDR3 is TGCGCCAGCAGCTTGGTAGGGTTCACTGAAGCTTTCTTT. This gives the protein CASSLVGFTEAFF. V gene TRBV5-1 combines with J gene TRBJ1-1; D uncertain. Trimming pared 0 bases from V and 4 bases from J, leaving 7 bases between. The CDR3 consists of 13 residues. Germline values: CDR1 SGHRS, CDR2 YFSETQ.

This clonotype was picked up many times. The V gene is TRBV5-1, the J gene TRBJ2-2, with 8 positions matching TRBD1. CDR3 size: 16 residues. Looked up from germline, CDR1 is SGHRS and CDR2 is YFSETQ. Trimming at V came to 1 base and at J to 4 bases, leaving 6 bases not matched to a gene. The CDR3 coding sequence is TGCGCCAGCAGCTTGATACAGGGGGAAGGCACCGGGGAGCTGTTTTTT. This sequence encodes CASSLIQGEGTGELFF. The full variable domain, its missing parts supplied by reference TRBV5-1 and TRBJ2-2, is KAGVTQTPRYLIKTRGQQVTLSCSPISGHRSVSWYQQTPGQGLQFLFEYFSETQRNKGNFPGRFSGRQFSNSRSEMNVSTLELGDSALYLCASSLIQGEGTGELFFGEGSRLTVL.

The chain couples TRBV6-1 to TRBJ2-2; D possibly corresponds to TRBD1 (6 bases). The CDR3 length is 17 residues. With 6 bases removed from V and 4 bases from J, the gap between germline ends came to 21 bases. CDR1 is MNHNS, CDR2 SASEGT, per germline. The CDR3 loop reads CASREQGWTLLTGELFF. Here the CDR3 DNA reads TGTGCCAGCAGAGAACAGGGTTGGACCCTTCTCACCGGGGAGCTGTTTTTT.

This clonotype was detected ten times or more. The J gene is TRBJ1-5, the V gene TRBV4-1, with no clear D. Trimming removed 1 base at V and 6 bases at J, with 10 bases between. CDR1 is MGHRA, CDR2 YSYEKL, per germline. The CDR3 extends over 14 amino acids. In DNA, the CDR3 is TGCGCCAGCAGCCAAGTTTACCCGGTTCAGCCCCAGCATTTT. Protein sequence: CASSQVYPVQPQHF.

Ten or more counts support this clonotype. This chain joins TRBV30 and TRBJ1-2, with D possibly being TRBD1 (5 bases). Trimming took off 1 base at V and 4 bases at J, with 13 bases between the two ends. The germline V gene has CDR1 GTSNPN and CDR2 SVGIG (reference sequence). CDR3 size: 14 residues. CDR3 DNA: TGTGCCTGGAGTGCGGCGGGGCGCGGCTATGGCTACACCTTC. Its translation: CAWSAAGRGYGYTF.

This clonotype was observed at least ten times. This chain links TRBV28 with TRBJ1-1; D call uncertain. CDR1 MDHEN and CDR2 SYDVKM come from the germline V gene. Trimming left V 3 bases short and J 6 bases short, with 17 bases between. The CDR3 has 15 amino acids. The CDR3 bases are TGTGCCAGCAGTTTGAATTTAGGGATCCTCTCTGAAGCTTTCTTT. It is translated as CASSLNLGILSEAFF.

This clonotype has ten or more counts. The chain employs TRBV7-6 and TRBJ2-7; TRBD2 matches at 11 bases. V was clipped by 4 bases and J by 0 bases; unmatched bases: 5. This CDR3 contains 16 residues. The germline V gene encodes CDR1 SGHVS and CDR2 FNYEAQ. This chain's CDR3 is CASSSLAGDRSYEQYF. The CDR3 DNA reads TGTGCCAGCAGCTCACTAGCGGGGGACCGCTCCTACGAGCAGTACTTC.

This clonotype was counted ten times or more. This chain connects TRBV28 to TRBJ1-2, with 9 bases that match TRBD1. The CDR3 runs 15 residues. The germline V gene encodes CDR1 MDHEN and CDR2 SYDVKM. Trimming removed 5 bases from V and 4 bases from J; junction bases left unmatched: 8. DNA of the CDR3: TGTGCCAGCAGTCTTAAGGGACAGGGAGGCTATGGCTACACCTTC. Its translation: CASSLKGQGGYGYTF.

This clonotype came up many times. The chain couples TRBV6-5 to TRBJ2-7, with 9 bases fitting TRBD2. The CDR3 consists of 16 residues. The trim removed 4 bases at V and 0 bases at J, leaving 7 bases unmatched. CDR1 and CDR2 (germline): MNHEY, SVGAGI. The CDR3 bases are TGTGCCAGCAGTTCTAGCGGGGATAGACCCTCCTACGAGCAGTACTTC. Encoded protein: CASSSSGDRPSYEQYF.

This clonotype was counted many times. This sequence joins TRBV19 and TRBJ2-5, with no clear D. The germline V gene has CDR1 LNHDA and CDR2 SQIVND (reference sequence). The CDR3 consists of 16 residues. Deletions cut 5 bases from V and 3 bases from J, with 19 bases between. In DNA form, the CDR3 reads TGTGCCAGTAGTCCCCAACGGGCGGCTACCGAAGAGACCCAGTACTTC. Protein: CASSPQRAATEETQYF.

The chain recombines TRBV28 with TRBJ2-2; TRBD2 matches at 11 bases. CDR1 is MDHEN and CDR2 is SYDVKM in the germline V gene. The CDR3 has 19 residues. J was trimmed by 4 bases and V by 2 bases; bases with no gene match: 12. The CDR3 spells CASSLRLAGGQSRTGELFF. The CDR3, as DNA: TGTGCCAGCAGTTTAAGGCTAGCGGGAGGCCAATCTCGCACCGGGGAGCTGTTTTTT.